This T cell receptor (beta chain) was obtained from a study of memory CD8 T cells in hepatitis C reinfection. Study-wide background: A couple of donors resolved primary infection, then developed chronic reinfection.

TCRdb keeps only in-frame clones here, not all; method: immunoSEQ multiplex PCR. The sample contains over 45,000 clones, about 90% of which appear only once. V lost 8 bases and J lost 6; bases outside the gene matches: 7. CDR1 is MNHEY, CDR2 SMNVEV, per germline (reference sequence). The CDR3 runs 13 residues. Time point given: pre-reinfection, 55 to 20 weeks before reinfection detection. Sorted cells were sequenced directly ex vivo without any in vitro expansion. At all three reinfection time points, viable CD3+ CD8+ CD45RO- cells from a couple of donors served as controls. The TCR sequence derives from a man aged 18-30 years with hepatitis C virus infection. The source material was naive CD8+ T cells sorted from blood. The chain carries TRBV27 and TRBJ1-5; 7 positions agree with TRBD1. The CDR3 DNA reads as TGTGCCAGCGCAGACAGGGAGTCTCAGCCCCAGCATTTT. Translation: CASADRESQPQHF.